This is a list of T cell receptor beta chains from one sample in a study of early stage breast cancer tumors. Clones were read by immunoSEQ multiplex PCR, and TCRdb kept only the in-frame ones, dropping some. The data contain about 24,000 clones, around 70% of them singletons. Sequencing input: breast tumor tissue. These receptors all stem from a person in their sixties or seventies with breast cancer. The CDR3 runs from the conserved cysteine through the conserved F or W. The order of the fields is V gene, clone size, CDR3 length, J gene, D gene, CDR3 protein, CDR3 DNA. D genes are given only for firm matches. The listing skips clone size in some rows; elsewhere it reads once, few, many or a size class.

>TRBV19|few|13|TRBJ2-3|NA
CASSRGNTDTQYF
TGTGCCAGTAGCCGGGGTAACACAGATACGCAGTATTTT
>TRBV7-6|NA|15|TRBJ2-7|NA
CASSLLSGEYYEQYF
TGTGCCAGCAGCTTACTTAGCGGTGAATACTACGAGCAGTACTTC
>TRBV9|NA|17|TRBJ2-1|NA
CASSVGVERTIYNEQFF
TGTGCCAGCAGCGTTGGTGTTGAGCGGACTATCTACAATGAGCAGTTCTTC
>TRBV5-4|NA|13|TRBJ2-7|NA
CASNPGSSYEQYF
TGTGCCAGCAACCCGGGTAGCTCCTACGAGCAGTACTTC
>TRBV29-1|NA|13|TRBJ1-4|TRBD1
CSVGQGAYEKLFF
TGCAGCGTGGGACAGGGGGCTTATGAAAAACTGTTTTTT
>TRBV7-6|many|13|TRBJ2-7|NA
CASRDSLSYEQYF
TGTGCCAGCAGGGACTCCCTCTCCTACGAGCAGTACTTC
>TRBV5-1|NA|17|TRBJ1-1|TRBD1
CASSPLGGTGGNTEAFF
TGCGCCAGCAGCCCCCTTGGGGGGACAGGGGGGAACACTGAAGCTTTCTTT
>TRBV5-8|NA|14|TRBJ1-1|NA
CASSPVPGDPKAFF
TGTGCCAGCAGCCCGGTTCCAGGGGATCCTAAAGCTTTCTTT
>TRBV2|NA|16|TRBJ2-2|TRBD2
CASNGLAGGGTGELFF
TGTGCCAGCAATGGTCTAGCGGGAGGCGGGACCGGGGAGCTGTTTTTT
>TRBV7-9|few|15|TRBJ1-1|NA
CASSLAGSRGTEAFF
TGTGCCAGCAGCTTAGCCGGGTCACGGGGGACTGAAGCTTTCTTT